The rows below give T cell receptor beta chains drawn from one sample of a study of identical twins. TCRdb used MiXCR to reprocess the 5' RACE reads, holding one entry per CDR3 protein. Of 220,000 or so distinct CDR3 sequences in the sample, about 7% were seen once. These same data were also listed under a study on yellow fever vaccine responses in identical twins.

What was sequenced was memory (CD45RO+) T cells sorted from blood. All receptors come from a woman aged 18-29 years in good health. The CDR3 runs from the conserved cysteine through the conserved F or W. A D gene is named only where the DNA matches it firmly. Some rows mark clone size as missing; the rest say once, few, many or name a class of expanded clone.

CASRTTGGVTGELFF	TGTGCCAGCAGGACGACAGGGGGCGTCACCGGGGAGCTGTTTTTT	TRBJ2-2	TRBD1	-	TRBV7-9
CSAREPDRHTEAFF	TGCAGTGCTAGAGAACCGGACAGACACACTGAAGCTTTCTTT	TRBJ1-1	-	many	TRBV20-1
CASSFPGTGDNEQFF	TGTGCCAGCAGCTTCCCCGGGACAGGGGACAATGAGCAGTTCTTC	TRBJ2-1	TRBD1	many	TRBV7-2
CASSLGSTDTQYF	TGCGCCAGCAGCTTAGGAAGCACAGATACGCAGTATTTT	TRBJ2-3	-	many	TRBV5-1
CASSLAGSFSNEQFF	TGTGCCAGCAGCTTAGCGGGATCATTCTCCAATGAGCAGTTCTTT	TRBJ2-1	-	-	TRBV7-2
CSATHTGANVLTF	TGCAGTGCTACCCATACAGGGGCCAACGTCCTGACTTTC	TRBJ2-6	-	-	TRBV20-1
CSVTRYFPGQGISNTEAFF	TGCAGCGTTACCCGCTATTTTCCGGGACAGGGAATTTCGAACACTGAAGCTTTCTTT	TRBJ1-1	TRBD1	-	TRBV29-1
CASSLGYSGELFF	TGTGCCAGCAGTTTAGGGTACTCCGGGGAGCTGTTTTTT	TRBJ2-2	-	once	TRBV12-3/TRBV12-4
CASSPRWGRRDEQFF	TGTGCCAGCAGCCCTAGGTGGGGCAGACGGGATGAGCAGTTCTTC	TRBJ2-1	-	few	TRBV28
CSAREGLTGYGYTF	TGCAGTGCTAGGGAGGGCTTAACAGGGTATGGCTACACCTTC	TRBJ1-2	-	few	TRBV20-1
CASIYGSGGELFF	TGTGCCAGCATTTATGGTTCGGGCGGGGAGCTGTTTTTT	TRBJ2-2	-	few	TRBV5-5
CASSQGGGGEKLFF	TGTGCCAGCAGCCAAGGGGGGGGAGGTGAAAAACTGTTTTTT	TRBJ1-4	-	-	TRBV3-1
CASSLATLNTDTQYF	TGCGCCAGCAGCTTGGCCACTCTGAACACAGATACGCAGTATTTT	TRBJ2-3	-	many	TRBV5-1
CASSSTSGHNEQFF	TGTGCCAGCAGTTCGACTAGCGGACACAATGAGCAGTTCTTC	TRBJ2-1	TRBD2	few	TRBV6-2/TRBV6-3
CASSLVGGQGKRLFF	TGTGCCAGCAGTTTAGTAGGGGGACAGGGCAAAAGACTGTTTTTT	TRBJ1-4	TRBD1	many	TRBV12-3/TRBV12-4
CSASGQGAYEQYF	TGCAGTGCTTCGGGACAGGGGGCCTACGAGCAGTACTTC	TRBJ2-7	TRBD1	-	TRBV20-1
CASSARLPLSKETQYF	TGCGCCAGCAGCGCGCGACTGCCGCTATCAAAGGAGACCCAGTACTTC	TRBJ2-5	-	many	TRBV4-1
CASSVGGQWLFF	TGTGCCAGCAGCGTAGGGGGGCAATGGCTGTTTTTT	TRBJ2-2	-	many	TRBV9
CAMSPGLGSCNEQFF	TGTGCCATGAGCCCGGGACTAGGCTCCTGCAATGAGCAGTTCTTC	TRBJ2-1	TRBD2	-	TRBV5-8
CASSLPGGSAGRSEAFF	TGCGCCAGCAGCCTCCCCGGGGGTTCCGCCGGGCGCTCTGAAGCTTTCTTT	TRBJ1-1	-	many	TRBV5-1
CAFSLLRRGLFVNTGELFF	TGTGCCTTCAGTTTATTGCGCAGGGGGCTTTTTGTAAACACCGGGGAGCTGTTTTTT	TRBJ2-2	TRBD1	-	TRBV11-2
CASSLLADNEQFF	TGTGCCAGCAGCTTATTAGCTGACAATGAGCAGTTCTTC	TRBJ2-1	-	many	TRBV7-8
CASSLTGREAFF	TGTGCCAGCAGTTTAACAGGGCGAGAAGCTTTCTTT	TRBJ1-1	-	-	TRBV28
CASSTQGDLETQYF	TGCGCCAGCAGTACACAGGGGGACCTAGAGACCCAGTACTTC	TRBJ2-5	TRBD1	-	TRBV4-1
CSARAMVSGANVLTF	TGCAGTGCTAGAGCGATGGTCTCTGGGGCCAACGTCCTGACTTTC	TRBJ2-6	-	many	TRBV20-1
CASSRGSFRDTQYF	TGTGCCAGCAGTCGCGGGTCCTTCAGAGATACGCAGTATTTT	TRBJ2-3	-	many	TRBV27
CASRIRDTGNTIYF	TGTGCCAGCAGAATCCGGGACACTGGAAACACCATATATTTT	TRBJ1-3	-	many	TRBV12-3/TRBV12-4
CSARATGIGEQFF	TGCAGTGCTAGGGCCACAGGGATCGGTGAGCAGTTCTTC	TRBJ2-1	-	few	TRBV20-1
CASSQDFRGGSTGELFF	TGCGCCAGCAGCCAAGATTTCAGGGGGGGGAGCACCGGGGAGCTGTTTTTT	TRBJ2-2	-	many	TRBV4-1
CSARAGTSGRETQYF	TGCAGTGCTAGAGCGGGGACTAGCGGGCGAGAGACCCAGTACTTC	TRBJ2-5	TRBD2	-	TRBV20-1
CSARDLRTVTYNEQFF	TGCAGTGCTAGAGATTTGAGGACCGTGACCTACAATGAGCAGTTCTTC	TRBJ2-1	-	few	TRBV20-1
CSAMDSGLPVDEQFF	TGCAGTGCTATGGATAGCGGCCTCCCTGTCGATGAGCAGTTCTTC	TRBJ2-1	-	-	TRBV20-1
CASSSGTGMPWEQFF	TGTGCCAGCAGCTCCGGGACAGGGATGCCCTGGGAGCAGTTCTTC	TRBJ2-1	TRBD1	few	TRBV27
CASGLSSGYGETQYF	TGTGCTAGTGGTTTGTCTTCCGGGTACGGGGAGACCCAGTACTTC	TRBJ2-5	-	-	TRBV12-5
CSARPRGRGTGELFF	TGCAGTGCTAGGCCCAGGGGGCGCGGGACCGGGGAGCTGTTTTTT	TRBJ2-2	TRBD1	many	TRBV20-1
CASSFPFSGLAPYSGNTIYF	TGTGCCAGCAGCTTTCCCTTTTCGGGTCTGGCCCCTTACTCTGGAAACACCATATATTTT	TRBJ1-3	-	-	TRBV11-1
CASSFQGVSNEQFF	TGTGCCAGCAGTTTCCAGGGGGTTAGCAATGAGCAGTTCTTC	TRBJ2-1	TRBD1	-	TRBV28
CASSWSLADTQYF	TGTGCCAGCAGCTGGAGCCTGGCAGATACGCAGTATTTT	TRBJ2-3	-	many	TRBV7-2
CASSSLSPGGEAFF	TGTGCCAGCAGCTCCCTCTCCCCGGGGGGGGAAGCTTTCTTT	TRBJ1-1	-	many	TRBV14